The 32 T cell receptor beta chains listed next were all sequenced from one sample in a study of T cell repertoires in cytomegalovirus infection. TCRdb reanalysed the reads using MiXCR and keeps one entry per CDR3 protein. The data hold hundreds of thousands of distinct CDR3 sequences, with roughly 24% observed a single time. Input material: CD8+ T cells from PBMCs. Receptors were obtained from a human donor in good health (CMV status not recorded). Some clones in this sample may be carry-over from other donors' samples.

The chain combines TRBV7-8 with TRBJ2-1; 13 nucleotides match TRBD2. This CDR3 region has 21 residues. J gave up 0 bases and V 2 bases, and 13 bases lay outside the gene matches. CDR1 and CDR2 (germline): SGHVS, FQNEAQ. In DNA form, the CDR3 reads TGTGCCAGCAGCTTATGGGAATGGACTAGCGGGGGCCCAAGCTCCTACAATGAGCAGTTCTTC. Residues: CASSLWEWTSGGPSSYNEQFF.

There are a few counts of this clonotype. A single base separates this from a much larger clone, so it may be a read error. This rearrangement joins TRBV7-8 to TRBJ2-3; D remains ambiguous. With 10 bases removed from V and 1 base from J, the gap between germline ends came to 18 bases. This CDR3 has 15 residues. The germline V gene has CDR1 SGHVS and CDR2 FQNEAQ. CDR3 residues: CANTQLGVGTDTQYF. The DNA for the CDR3 is TGTGCCAACACTCAGTTGGGCGTGGGCACAGATACGCAGTATTTT.

This CDR3 reads CAISEFFLYQPQHF. The CDR3 nucleotides read TGTGCCATCAGTGAGTTTTTCCTTTATCAGCCCCAGCATTTT. This chain links TRBV10-3 with TRBJ1-5; D gene ambiguous. Germline CDR1 and CDR2: ENHRY and SYGVKD. V dropped 1 base and J dropped 5 bases, with 9 bases sitting between them. The CDR3 has 14 amino acids.

This clonotype was counted between two and nine times. The chain has TRBV27 and TRBJ2-1; D unclear. Trimming left V 1 base short and J 4 bases short, with 8 bases between. Germline CDR1 reads MNHEY; CDR2 reads SMNVEV (reference sequence). The CDR3 length is 14 residues. The CDR3 protein is CASSLYSRYNEQFF. The CDR3, as DNA: TGTGCCAGCAGTTTATACTCCCGTTACAATGAGCAGTTCTTC.

This clonotype came up a few times. The chain uses TRBV2 and TRBJ1-1; 8 bases map to TRBD1. V lost 8 bases and J lost 3; bases outside the gene matches: 14. CDR1 SNHLY and CDR2 FYNNEI come from the germline V gene. The CDR3 covers 16 residues. The CDR3 loop reads CASCLTGVPRHTEAFF. Written as DNA, the CDR3 is TGTGCCAGCTGCCTGACAGGGGTCCCCCGGCACACTGAAGCTTTCTTT.

V is TRBV4-1 and J is TRBJ1-2; D remains ambiguous. V shed 2 bases and J shed 6 bases, with 10 bases lying between them. The CDR3 has 13 residues. Per the germline V gene, CDR1 is MGHRA and CDR2 is YSYEKL. In DNA, the CDR3 is TGCGCCAGCAGCCAAAACGTTCAGGATGGCTACACCTTC. This translates into CASSQNVQDGYTF.

V usage is TRBV28 and J usage is TRBJ2-3; possibly TRBD1 for D (5 bases). The V end lost 4 bases, the J end lost 6 bases, and 14 bases lay between the germline ends. From germline, CDR1 is MDHEN and CDR2 SYDVKM. This CDR3 is 14 amino acids long. The CDR3 nucleotides read TGTGCCAGCAGTTACCCCTCCAGGGCGGATACGCAGTATTTT. Residues: CASSYPSRADTQYF.

The rearrangement uses TRBV10-3 and TRBJ2-7, with no clear D. The CDR3 is 13 amino acids. Germline CDR1 reads ENHRY; CDR2 reads SYGVKD. Trimming removed 6 bases at V and 2 bases at J, with 11 bases between. CDR3 sequence: CAIRTNLAYEQYV. CDR3 coding DNA: TGTGCCATCAGGACCAACTTGGCCTACGAGCAGTACGTC.

This clonotype has just one count. The gene calls are TRBV29-1 and TRBJ2-3, with D tentatively TRBD2 (5 bases). Germline CDR1 and CDR2: SQVTM and ANQGSEA. V shed 0 bases and J shed 7 bases, with 32 bases lying between them. The CDR3 runs 20 residues. The CDR3 reads CSVEDRTYNLHLPMDYTQYF. The CDR3 DNA reads TGCAGCGTTGAAGATCGGACTTACAACCTACACCTCCCAATGGACTATACGCAGTATTTT.

This clonotype occurred many times. The chain joins TRBV7-9 to TRBJ1-1; TRBD1 is a possible D gene (6 bases). Germline V gene lookup returns CDR1 SEHNR and CDR2 FQNEAQ (reference sequence). CDR3 length equals 12 residues. V was pared by 5 bases and J by 9 bases, with 13 bases between. CDR3 region: CASSLGGTKAFF. CDR3 nucleotide sequence: TGTGCCAGCAGCCTAGGGGGAACGAAAGCTTTCTTT.

The J gene is TRBJ1-1, the V gene TRBV7-4; D uncertain. The CDR3 sequence is 14 residues long. Germline loops: CDR1 SGHVT, CDR2 SQSDAQ. With 6 bases removed from V and 8 bases from J, the gap between germline ends came to 19 bases. The CDR3 DNA sequence: TGTGCCAGCAGTTCCCCCGAGGACCGTGGCGAAGCTTTCTTT. Protein: CASSSPEDRGEAFF.

This clonotype occurred many times. This rearrangement joins TRBV7-2 to TRBJ1-2; the D gene is possibly TRBD1 (6 bases). The CDR3 runs 15 residues. The V and J ends lost 6 bases and 6 bases respectively, with 20 bases between them. Germline loops: CDR1 SGHTA, CDR2 FQGNSA. CDR3 nucleotide sequence: TGTGCCAGCAGTTCTAACGGGGGCGCTGCCAATGGCTACACCTTC. It specifies CASSSNGGAANGYTF.

This clonotype turned up a few times. This CDR3 is CASGAAIEAFF. CDR3 nucleotides: TGTGCCAGCGGGGCCGCAATTGAAGCTTTCTTT. V usage is TRBV19 and J usage is TRBJ1-1; perhaps TRBD1 as D (5 bases). The CDR3 covers 11 residues. The ends were cut back, 9 bases at V and 7 bases at J, with 12 bases in the middle. The V gene's germline CDR1 is LNHDA and CDR2 SQIVND (reference sequence).

This chain joins TRBV6-2 or TRBV6-3 and TRBJ2-1; D is unresolved. Trimming took 6 bases from V and 4 from J, leaving 10 bases between them. CDR3 length: 13 residues. Germline lookup yields CDR1 MNHEY and CDR2 SVGEGT. The CDR3: CASRGSEYNEQFF. DNA of the CDR3: TGTGCCAGCAGAGGTTCGGAATACAATGAGCAGTTCTTC.

This clonotype came up many times. This chain uses TRBV7-2 with TRBJ2-3, with a possible D match to TRBD1 (6 bases). Germline lookup yields CDR1 SGHTA and CDR2 FQGNSA. V was clipped by 4 bases and J by 5 bases, with 16 bases between them. The CDR3 runs 15 residues. The CDR3 region has the DNA TGTGCCAGCAGCTCAACCCTCAGGGGTAAAGATACGCAGTATTTT. As protein: CASSSTLRGKDTQYF.

This clonotype was seen a few times. V is TRBV5-4 and J is TRBJ1-1; D unclear. V lost 3 bases to trimming and J lost 7 bases, with 13 bases between them. CDR3 length: 13 amino acids. Germline CDR1 and CDR2: SGHNT and YYREEE (reference sequence). The CDR3: CASSSGRTREAFF. The CDR3 bases are TGTGCCAGCAGCTCCGGCCGAACGCGTGAAGCTTTCTTT.

This clonotype was recorded a few times. V gene TRBV6-5 combines with J gene TRBJ1-3; TRBD1 is a possible D gene (6 bases). Germline assignment: CDR1 MNHEY and CDR2 SVGAGI. Trimming took off 3 bases at V and 0 bases at J, with 12 bases between the two ends. The CDR3 spans 16 residues. CDR3 DNA sequence: TGTGCCAGCAGTTATGGGGGCACCGGCTCTGGAAACACCATATATTTT. Translating gives CASSYGGTGSGNTIYF.

The table lists this clonotype with a few counts. The CDR3 sequence is CASTQRYRGGPQETQYF. CDR3 bases: TGTGCCAGCACCCAGAGGTACCGGGGAGGCCCACAAGAGACCCAGTACTTC. V usage is TRBV11-2 and J usage is TRBJ2-5; TRBD2 is a possible D gene (6 bases). In germline, CDR1 is SGHAT, CDR2 FQNNGV. CDR3 length equals 17 residues. V was clipped by 7 bases and J by 2 bases, with 23 bases between them.

This clonotype was picked up a small number of times. The V call is TRBV7-8, the J call TRBJ2-4, with 11 nucleotides matching TRBD2. J lost 8 bases, V lost 2 bases, and 8 bases had no gene match. The CDR3 is made up of 16 amino acids. Germline CDR1 and CDR2: SGHVS and FQNEAQ. As DNA, the CDR3 is TGTGCCAGCAGCTTAAATAGCGGGGGGGCCATAGACATTCAGTACTTC. Protein product: CASSLNSGGAIDIQYF.

There are many counts of this clonotype. The chain uses TRBV7-9 and TRBJ1-4, with 7 bases matching TRBD1. Germline trimming cut 6 bases from V and 0 bases from J; bases unmatched to any gene: 4. CDR3 length equals 15 residues. Germline CDR1 and CDR2: SEHNR and FQNEAQ (reference sequence). CDR3 in DNA: TGTGCCAGCAGAAGACAGGGCGCAACTAATGAAAAACTGTTTTTT. Protein sequence: CASRRQGATNEKLFF. Full variable domain (missing parts from reference TRBV7-9 and TRBJ1-4): DTGVSQNPRHKITKRGQNVTFRCDPISEHNRLYWYRQTLGQGPEFLTYFQNEAQLEKSRLLSDRFSAERPKGSFSTLEIQRTEQGDSAMYLCASRRQGATNEKLFFGSGTQLSVL.

The CDR3 region is CASSRDALNNYGYTF. CDR3 bases: TGTGCCAGCAGCCGGGACGCTTTGAATAACTATGGCTACACCTTC. The rearrangement links TRBV6-4 to TRBJ1-2, with a possible D match to TRBD1 (5 bases). Trimming stripped 6 bases from V and 1 base from J, with 15 bases between. Germline values: CDR1 MRHNA, CDR2 SNTAGT. CDR3 size: 15 residues.

This chain links TRBV28 with TRBJ2-1; a weak D match, TRBD1 (5 bases). The length of the CDR3 is 14 residues. Per germline, CDR1 MDHEN and CDR2 SYDVKM. Trimming pared 5 bases from V and 2 bases from J, leaving 10 bases between. CDR3: CASSPSDTYNEQFF. In DNA form, the CDR3 reads TGTGCCAGCAGTCCCTCGGACACCTACAATGAGCAGTTCTTC.

This clonotype has a handful of counts. The V and J genes are TRBV27 and TRBJ1-4; D is uncertain. The CDR3 extends over 15 amino acids. Germline V gene lookup returns CDR1 MNHEY and CDR2 SMNVEV (reference sequence). V lost 7 bases and J 0 bases, leaving 12 bases between the germline ends. CDR3 loop: CASKGSGATNEKLFF. Here the CDR3 DNA reads TGTGCCAGCAAGGGTTCAGGTGCAACTAATGAAAAACTGTTTTTT.

The chain employs TRBV2 and TRBJ2-2; D unresolved. Trimming cost V 8 bases and J 4 bases, with 8 bases left between them. The CDR3 is 12 residues long. Germline V gene lookup returns CDR1 SNHLY and CDR2 FYNNEI. CDR3 in amino acids: CASPLGTGELFF. The DNA of the CDR3 is TGTGCCAGCCCCCTGGGCACCGGGGAGCTGTTTTTT. Supplemented by reference TRBV2 and TRBJ2-2, the full variable domain reads EPEVTQTPSHQVTQMGQEVILRCVPISNHLYFYWYRQILGQKVEFLVSFYNNEISEKSEIFDDQFSVERPDGSNFTLKIRSTKLEDSAMYFCASPLGTGELFFGEGSRLTVL.

This clonotype was seen more than once but under ten times. The chain employs TRBV28 and TRBJ2-1; D tentatively fits TRBD1 or TRBD2 (5 bases each). Germline V CDR1 and CDR2: MDHEN, SYDVKM. The V and J ends lost 4 bases and 7 bases respectively, with 20 bases between them. The CDR3 totals 16 residues. CDR3 sequence reads: CASSSTGTELWNEQFF. CDR3 DNA sequence: TGTGCCAGCAGTTCCACCGGGACGGAATTATGGAATGAGCAGTTCTTC.

CDR3 sequence reads: CATSRKAGTGNYNEQFF. CDR3 sequence (DNA): TGTGCCACCAGCAGGAAAGCCGGGACAGGTAACTACAATGAGCAGTTCTTC. The gene calls are TRBV15 and TRBJ2-1, with 8 bases fitting TRBD1. The CDR3 length is 17 residues. With 3 bases clipped from V and 3 bases from J, the junction kept 10 bases outside the gene matches. Germline V gene data show CDR1 as LNHNV and CDR2 as YYDKDF (reference sequence).

As concerns this clonotype: A much bigger clone sits one base away, suggesting this may be a read error. The chain is built from TRBV6-6 and TRBJ2-1, with 12 bases fitting TRBD1. The CDR3 runs to 17 residues. The junction had 4 bases not matched to a gene; V was cut back by 0 bases and J by 4 bases. Germline lookup yields CDR1 MNHNY and CDR2 SVGAGI (reference sequence). The CDR3 is CASSYSKGQGAYNEQFF. The CDR3 nucleotides are TGTGCCAGCAGTTACTCGAAGGGACAGGGGGCGTACAATGAGCAGTTCTTC.

This clonotype has more than one count but fewer than ten. The chain combines TRBV6-2 or TRBV6-3 with TRBJ1-1; D remains ambiguous. The CDR3 runs to 14 residues. Germline values: CDR1 MNHEY, CDR2 SVGEGT. Between the trimmed V and J ends, which lost 5 bases and 10 bases, there was a span of 20 bases. DNA of the CDR3: TGTGCCAGCAGTGACGCCGACGCCGGCCCTGGAGCTTTCTTT. Amino acid sequence: CASSDADAGPGAFF.

This clonotype was seen at least ten times. V gene TRBV7-6 combines with J gene TRBJ2-7, with D possibly TRBD2 on 6 matching bases. V was trimmed by 1 base and J by 3 bases, leaving 10 bases between them. The V gene's germline CDR1 is SGHVS and CDR2 FNYEAQ. This CDR3 contains 14 residues. For the CDR3, the DNA is TGTGCCAGCAGCTTAGGGGGGGTTTTCTACGAGCAGTACTTC. Its protein is CASSLGGVFYEQYF.

This clonotype was detected a few times. The chain is built from TRBV28 and TRBJ2-1, with a tentative D call TRBD1 (6 bases). Trimming left V 1 base short and J 9 bases short, with 10 bases between. The CDR3 is 13 residues long. In germline, CDR1 is MDHEN, CDR2 SYDVKM. The CDR3 DNA follows: TGTGCCAGCAGTTTATTACGGGACACTGAGCAGTTCTTC. This translates into CASSLLRDTEQFF.

The J gene is TRBJ2-1, the V gene TRBV13; 11 positions agree with TRBD2. Looked up from germline, CDR1 is PRHDT and CDR2 is FYEKMQ (reference sequence). The ends lost 8 bases at V and 10 bases at J; junction bases unmatched: 4. The CDR3 loop spans 12 amino acids. DNA for the CDR3: TGTGCCAGCCTTCGACTAGCGGGGGAGCAGTTCTTC. Amino acid sequence: CASLRLAGEQFF.

V is TRBV7-8 and J is TRBJ2-5, with unresolved D. Germline CDR1 and CDR2: SGHVS and FQNEAQ. The CDR3 is 15 residues long. Trimming left V 5 bases short and J 0 bases short, with 13 bases between. This chain's CDR3 is CASSPDTTNQETQYF. DNA for the CDR3: TGTGCCAGCAGCCCCGATACAACAAACCAAGAGACCCAGTACTTC.